The 17 T cell receptor beta chains below all came from one sample that was sequenced in a study of T cells in Graves' hyperthyroidism and ophthalmopathy (dated by TCRdb to the late 2010s). The library was made by multiplex PCR. Reads for this sample came from an Illumina HiSeq 2000. The TCR beta CDR3 regions were amplified from the RNA transcripts. The TCR CDR3 was subjected to a first round of RT-PCR using the HTBI primer set and the Qiagen OneStep RT-PCR kit. The public reads were reanalyzed by TCRdb: fastp trimming at Q25, MiXCR alignment, in-frame beta chains only. Entries are consolidated by CDR3 protein sequence, retaining the most common genes and DNA. The sample contains about 350,000 distinct CDR3 sequences, approximately 13% of them found a single time. Together, the top ten hold approximately 35% of the sample. The sample taken for sequencing was blood. The receptors here all came from a woman aged 40 to 49 with Graves' ophthalmopathy.

This clonotype has only a few counts. The chain has TRBV19 and TRBJ1-4, with D maybe TRBD1 (5 bases). Germline V gene data show CDR1 as LNHDA and CDR2 as SQIVND (reference sequence). The CDR3 runs 13 residues. Trimming took off 11 bases at V and 8 bases at J, with 18 bases between the two ends. In DNA form, the CDR3 reads TGTGCCGCAGCTAGGACATTAGGGGAAAAACTGTTTTTT. Amino acids: CAAARTLGEKLFF.

About this clonotype: With a much larger clone just one base away, this may be a read error. This chain connects TRBV12-3 or TRBV12-4 to TRBJ1-1, with a weak D call TRBD1 (6 bases). Trimming removed 5 bases at V and 10 bases at J, with 14 bases between. The CDR3 runs to 12 residues. Written as DNA, the CDR3 is TGTGCCAGCAGTCTTACAGGGACCGTAGCTTTCTTT. Translating it yields CASSLTGTVAFF.

This clonotype has a count of ten or more. The chain joins TRBV20-1 to TRBJ1-1; TRBD1 is a possible D gene (5 bases). CDR1 and CDR2 (germline): DFQATT, SNEGSKA (reference sequence). V lost 3 bases to trimming and J lost 4 bases, with 9 bases between them. This CDR3 comprises 12 residues. CDR3 in DNA: TGCAGTGCTAGTGGTAGGGGCACTGAAGCTTTCTTT. Protein sequence: CSASGRGTEAFF.

This clonotype has a count of ten or more. J is TRBJ2-7 and V is TRBV9; D may be TRBD2 (6 bases). The CDR3 is 15 amino acids. Trimming removed 0 bases at V and 2 bases at J, with 12 bases between. Germline lookup yields CDR1 SGDLS and CDR2 YYNGEE. CDR3 region: CASSVGGDSAYEQYF. The CDR3 DNA reads TGTGCCAGCAGCGTAGGTGGGGACTCTGCCTACGAGCAGTACTTC.

This chain joins TRBV12-3 or TRBV12-4 and TRBJ1-2, with D maybe TRBD1 (5 bases). V was clipped by 3 bases and J by 8 bases, with 25 bases between them. The CDR3 extends over 17 amino acids. In nucleotides, the CDR3 is TGTGCCAGCAGTTTTCGAACGGGGCGCCCAAACCTTGTCGGCTACACCTTC. The encoded protein is CASSFRTGRPNLVGYTF.

V is TRBV28 and J is TRBJ2-7; possible D gene TRBD1, 5 bases. V lost 3 bases to trimming and J lost 5 bases, with 17 bases between them. The CDR3 totals 15 residues. Germline CDR1 is MDHEN and CDR2 is SYDVKM. CDR3 bases: TGTGCCAGCAGTTTTCCCCGGGCCCAGGGCCACGAGCAGTACTTC. Its translation: CASSFPRAQGHEQYF.

At least ten counts were recorded for this clonotype. The chain has TRBV6-1 and TRBJ1-5, with D hard to call. V lost 6 bases and J 7 bases, leaving 16 bases between the germline ends. Germline CDR1 and CDR2: MNHNS and SASEGT. The CDR3 runs 14 residues. CDR3 sequence: CASRTWRAGQPQHF. The CDR3 DNA reads as TGTGCCAGCAGGACGTGGAGGGCGGGACAGCCCCAGCATTTT.

This clonotype was observed at least ten times. The gene calls are TRBV12-3 or TRBV12-4 and TRBJ2-3; no clear D. This CDR3 is built from 16 residues. The V and J ends lost 5 bases and 2 bases respectively, with 17 bases between them. In DNA, the CDR3 is TGTGCCAGCAGTCCCCGGCAGCACCCGTCCACAGATACGCAGTATTTT. It encodes CASSPRQHPSTDTQYF.

This clonotype was seen a single time. This may arise from a read error, as a much more abundant clone is one base away. The genes are TRBV2 and TRBJ2-1; D uncertain. Gene TRBJ2-7 matches the end of the DNA better, so the J call may be wrong. CDR1 and CDR2 from the germline V gene are SNHLY and FYNNEI. This CDR3 comprises 14 residues. This CDR3 reads CASSVGFSYNEQYF. The CDR3 DNA reads TGTGCCAGCAGTGTGGGGTTTTCCTACAATGAGCAGTACTTC.

Concerning this clonotype: The CDR3 ends on some other residue instead of the conserved phenylalanine or tryptophan, so this is likely a read error. V is TRBV12-3 or TRBV12-4 and J is TRBJ2-5, with 8 bases that match TRBD1. CDR3 size: 12 residues. J was trimmed by 6 bases and V by 6 bases; bases with no gene match: 3. In DNA form, the CDR3 reads TGTGCCAGCAGACAGGGGGGACAGACCCAGTACTGC. The encoded protein is CASRQGGQTQYC.

This clonotype has just a few counts. This chain joins TRBV7-7 and TRBJ2-6; D remains ambiguous. The germline CDR1 and CDR2 sequences are SSHAT and FNYEAQ (reference sequence). This CDR3 spans 12 amino acids. CDR3 loop: CAVGGGANVLTF. DNA of the CDR3: TGTGCAGTGGGTGGTGGGGCCAACGTCCTGACTTTC.

The J gene is TRBJ2-1, the V gene TRBV6-2 or TRBV6-3, with unresolved D. Germline assignment: CDR1 MNHEY and CDR2 SVGEGT. The ends were cut back, 7 bases at V and 6 bases at J, with 16 bases in the middle. The CDR3 is 14 residues long. Written as DNA, the CDR3 is TGTGCCAGCATCTCCGGGCTCCCTGCCAATGAGCAGTTCTTC. Amino acids: CASISGLPANEQFF.

The rearrangement links TRBV7-9 to TRBJ1-3; no definite D call. The length of the CDR3 is 14 residues. Trimming left V 4 bases short and J 4 bases short, with 11 bases between. The germline V gene has CDR1 SEHNR and CDR2 FQNEAQ (reference sequence). The CDR3 loop is CASSSSGSGNTIYF. The CDR3 DNA follows: TGTGCCAGCAGCTCTTCGGGCTCAGGAAACACCATATATTTT.

As to this clonotype: A much larger clone lies a single base off, so this may be a read error. The chain employs TRBV11-2 and TRBJ1-1; TRBD1 matches 8 bases. Unmatched junction bases numbered 9, after V lost 5 bases and J lost 4 bases. CDR1 SGHAT and CDR2 FQNNGV come from the germline V gene. The length of the CDR3 is 15 residues. Here the CDR3 reads CASSRRQGLSTEAFF. The CDR3 DNA reads TGTGCCAGCAGCCGCCGACAGGGGTTGAGCACTGAAGCTTTCTTT. The variable domain in full, with the rest retrieved from reference TRBV11-2 and TRBJ1-1, is EAGVAQSPRYKIIEKRQSVAFWCNPISGHATLYWYQQILGQGPKLLIQFQNNGVVDDSQLPKDRFSAERLKGVDSTLKIQPAKLEDSAVYLCASSRRQGLSTEAFFGQGTRLTVV.

Many counts were recorded for this clonotype. The genes are TRBV12-3 or TRBV12-4 and TRBJ2-3; 12 bases are a match to TRBD1. J was trimmed by 7 bases and V by 9 bases; bases with no gene match: 11. The CDR3 length is 15 residues. In nucleotides, the CDR3 is TGTGCCAGTGGGACAGGGGGCATGAAGGCATATACGCAGTATTTT. Protein sequence: CASGTGGMKAYTQYF.

This clonotype was recorded a few times. CDR3 amino acids: CASSVGTGDGYTF. DNA for the CDR3: TGTGCCAGCAGCGTCGGGACAGGGGATGGCTACACCTTC. The genes are TRBV7-2 and TRBJ1-2, with 10 bases that match TRBD1. Germline values: CDR1 SGHTA, CDR2 FQGNSA. V shed 5 bases, J shed 6 bases, and the junction held 3 bases outside the gene matches. The CDR3 is 13 amino acids. Looking up the rest from reference TRBV7-2 and TRBJ1-2 gives the full variable domain: GAGVSQSPSNKVTEKGKDVELRCDPISGHTALYWYRQSLGQGLEFLIYFQGNSAPDKSGLPSDRFSAERTGGSVSTLTIQRTQQEDSAVYLCASSVGTGDGYTFGSGTRLTVV.

As to this clonotype: A read error is possible here, since a much larger clone lies one base away. The V and J genes are TRBV20-1 and TRBJ2-3; a possible D gene is TRBD2 (5 bases). The CDR3 has 15 residues. Germline CDR1 is DFQATT and CDR2 is SNEGSKA (reference sequence). V was trimmed by 6 bases and J by 1 base, leaving 17 bases between them. The CDR3 loop reads CSAARMSGGTDTQYF. DNA for the CDR3: TGCAGTGCCGCCCGGATGTCCGGGGGCACAGATACGCAGTATTTT.